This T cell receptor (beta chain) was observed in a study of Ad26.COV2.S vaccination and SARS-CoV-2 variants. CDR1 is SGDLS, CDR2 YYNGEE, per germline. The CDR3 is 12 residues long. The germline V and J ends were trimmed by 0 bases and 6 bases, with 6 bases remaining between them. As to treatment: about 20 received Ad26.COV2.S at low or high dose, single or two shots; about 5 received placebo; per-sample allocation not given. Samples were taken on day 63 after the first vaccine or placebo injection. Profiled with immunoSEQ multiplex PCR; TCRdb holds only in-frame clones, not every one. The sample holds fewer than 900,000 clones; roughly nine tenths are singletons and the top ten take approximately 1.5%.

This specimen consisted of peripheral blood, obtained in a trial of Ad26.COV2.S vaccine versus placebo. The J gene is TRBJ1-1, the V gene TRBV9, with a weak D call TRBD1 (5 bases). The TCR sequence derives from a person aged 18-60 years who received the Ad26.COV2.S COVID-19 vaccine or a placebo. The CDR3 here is CASSVGDAEAFF. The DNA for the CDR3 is TGTGCCAGCAGCGTAGGGGACGCTGAAGCTTTCTTT.